The sequence of this TCR beta chain was determined in a study of shared clonotypes between healthy human individuals. Healthy HIV-negative adults without recent acute infections or vaccinations served as donors. The repertoire was sequenced with immunoSEQ multiplex PCR; TCRdb's copy has only in-frame clones and lacks some. The sample comprises around 450,000 clones, roughly 80% of which are singletons, and about 12% rests with the top ten. Germline values: CDR1 SEHNR, CDR2 FQNEAQ (reference sequence). Between the trimmed V and J ends, which lost 3 bases and 4 bases, there was a span of 12 bases. This CDR3 spans 15 amino acids.

This TCR was sampled from a woman aged 40-49 years in good health. Some clones in this sample may be carry-over from other donors' samples. V usage is TRBV7-9 and J usage is TRBJ2-2; tentative D call: TRBD1 (6 bases). The sequenced sample consisted of PBMCs. CDR3 bases: TGTGCCAGCAGCTTGGGGGCAGCGACCACCGGGGAGCTGTTTTTT. It encodes CASSLGAATTGELFF.